This TCR beta chain was observed in a study of Graves' ophthalmopathy and Graves' hyperthyroidism. The CDR3 runs 14 residues. Trimming shortened V by 1 base and J by 2 bases, and 11 bases separated the two germline ends. Germline V gene data show CDR1 as DFQATT and CDR2 as SNEGSKA (reference sequence). TCR beta CDR3 regions were amplified from RNA transcripts. RT-PCR was first run with HTBI primers, then multiplex PCR in a second round. TCRdb recomputed calls from the multiplex PCR reads with MiXCR, one row per CDR3 protein. The table has 170,000 or so distinct CDR3 sequences, about 40% seen once. The sample holds one count of this clonotype. Moderately to severely active ophthalmopathy under 3 months, CAS at least 3, NOSPECS at least 4. Uncontrolled infections, other autoimmune diseases, pregnancy or lactation barred patients from enrollment. Establishment of the diagnosis relied upon clinical symptoms, serum thyroxine, TRAb, thyroid ultrasound and orbital computed tomography.

The receptor was derived from a woman between 40 and 55 years old with Graves' ophthalmopathy. This chain uses TRBV20-1 with TRBJ1-2; TRBD1 is a possible D gene (6 bases). Sequencing was performed on peripheral blood. The CDR3 reads CSARGGAGNYGYTF. CDR3 coding DNA: TGCAGTGCTAGAGGGGGGGCCGGAAACTATGGCTACACCTTC.